Each of the 31 T cell receptor beta chains below was sequenced from the same sample in a study of graft-versus-host responses after intestinal transplantation (dated by TCRdb to the early 2020s). The receptor library was made with the immunoSEQ multiplex PCR assay. Held by TCRdb, this immuneACCESS table contains in-frame sequences only and omits some clones. Under half of the omission traces to an unresolved V gene where checked; the cause of the rest is unknown. For this sample there are about 13,000 clones; about 83% appear just once. The ten largest clones capture 23% of the sample. The material was PBMCs, obtained after intestinal transplantation. The receptors derive from a human patient who received an intestinal transplant, so some T cells may come from the graft donor.

This chain links TRBV4-1 with TRBJ2-1; D remains ambiguous. V lost 0 bases and J 4 bases, leaving 13 bases between the germline ends. The germline V gene encodes CDR1 MGHRA and CDR2 YSYEKL. The CDR3 length is 16 residues. The CDR3 DNA follows: TGCGCCAGCAGCCAAGATCCTCTCGCGGCGTACAATGAGCAGTTCTTC. This gives the protein CASSQDPLAAYNEQFF.

The V call is TRBV27, the J call TRBJ2-7; no clear D gene. Germline V gives CDR1 MNHEY, CDR2 SMNVEV (reference sequence). Deletions cut 6 bases from V and 6 bases from J, with 12 bases between. CDR3 size: 12 residues. CDR3 amino acids: CASRSPWGEQYF. The DNA for the CDR3 is TGTGCCAGCAGATCCCCTTGGGGCGAGCAGTACTTC.

This clone was seen a single time. The chain links TRBV19 to TRBJ1-1, with D possibly being TRBD1 (6 bases). Germline V gene sequence: CDR1 LNHDA, CDR2 SQIVND (reference sequence). Trimming stripped 9 bases from V and 4 bases from J, with 15 bases between. The CDR3 contains 13 residues. The CDR3 DNA reads TGTGCCAGCTACAGGGAGGGGGGCACTGAAGCTTTCTTT. Its protein is CASYREGGTEAFF.

The gene calls are TRBV30 and TRBJ2-5; maybe TRBD1 (6 bases). V lost 1 base to trimming and J lost 3 bases, with 12 bases between them. Germline CDR1 is GTSNPN and CDR2 is SVGIG (reference sequence). The CDR3 is 14 amino acids. The CDR3: CAWSEWGPEETQYF. The CDR3 DNA reads TGTGCCTGGAGTGAGTGGGGGCCCGAAGAGACCCAGTACTTC.

J is TRBJ2-1 and V is TRBV13, with 8 bases identical to TRBD2. J was trimmed by 0 bases and V by 0 bases; bases with no gene match: 10. Germline values: CDR1 PRHDT, CDR2 FYEKMQ (reference sequence). The CDR3 loop spans 19 amino acids. The CDR3 nucleotides read TGTGCCAGCAGCTTAGGTAGCGGGAATTTAGTAGGCTCCTACAATGAGCAGTTCTTC. Protein sequence: CASSLGSGNLVGSYNEQFF.

This clone was found once. The V call is TRBV2, the J call TRBJ2-7; 12 bases line up with TRBD1. This CDR3 is 17 amino acids long. The junction had 9 bases not matched to a gene; V was cut back by 4 bases and J by 2 bases. Looked up from germline, CDR1 is SNHLY and CDR2 is FYNNEI. CDR3 loop: CASSVEGTGGHPYEQYF. The CDR3 DNA reads as TGTGCCAGCAGTGTCGAAGGGACAGGGGGCCATCCCTACGAGCAGTACTTC. The variable domain in full, completed from reference TRBV2 and TRBJ2-7, reads EPEVTQTPSHQVTQMGQEVILRCVPISNHLYFYWYRQILGQKVEFLVSFYNNEISEKSEIFDDQFSVERPDGSNFTLKIRSTKLEDSAMYFCASSVEGTGGHPYEQYFGPGTRLTVT.

This chain joins TRBV5-4 and TRBJ2-1; 13 bases match TRBD2. V gave up 0 bases and J gave up 8 bases; unmatched junction bases: 5. CDR1 and CDR2 (germline): SGHNT, YYREEE (reference sequence). The CDR3 extends over 16 amino acids. The CDR3 region is CASSLGWTSGSYEQFF. The CDR3 DNA is TGTGCCAGCAGCTTGGGCTGGACTAGCGGGAGTTATGAGCAGTTCTTC.

The chain employs TRBV28 and TRBJ2-7; D gene unclear. The V gene's germline CDR1 is MDHEN and CDR2 SYDVKM. Trimming took 5 bases from V and 2 from J, leaving 13 bases between them. This CDR3 is built from 14 residues. DNA for the CDR3: TGTGCCAGCAGTCCCCAAGTGCCGCCCTACGAGCAGTACTTC. It translates to CASSPQVPPYEQYF.

The V gene is TRBV18, the J gene TRBJ2-5, with D unclear. The CDR3 extends over 14 amino acids. The V and J ends lost 3 bases and 2 bases respectively, with 10 bases between them. Germline-derived CDR1 and CDR2 are KGHSH and LQKENI. This CDR3 is CASSPGGLQETQYF. The CDR3 nucleotides read TGTGCCAGCTCACCCGGTGGGCTGCAAGAGACCCAGTACTTC. The variable domain in full, with the rest retrieved from reference TRBV18 and TRBJ2-5, is NAGVMQNPRHLVRRRGQEARLRCSPMKGHSHVYWYRQLPEEGLKFMVYLQKENIIDESGMPKERFSAEFPKEGPSILRIQQVVRGDSAAYFCASSPGGLQETQYFGPGTRLLVL.

V usage is TRBV5-1 and J usage is TRBJ2-1; 7 nucleotides line up with TRBD1. V lost 4 bases to trimming and J lost 0 bases; unmatched junction nucleotides: 13. The CDR3 runs to 18 residues. Germline CDR1 is SGHRS and CDR2 is YFSETQ. The CDR3 protein is CASSPRSRTGYSYNEQFF. In DNA, the CDR3 is TGCGCCAGCAGCCCCCGTAGCCGGACAGGTTACTCCTACAATGAGCAGTTCTTC. The full variable domain, with the rest looked up from reference TRBV5-1 and TRBJ2-1, is KAGVTQTPRYLIKTRGQQVTLSCSPISGHRSVSWYQQTPGQGLQFLFEYFSETQRNKGNFPGRFSGRQFSNSRSEMNVSTLELGDSALYLCASSPRSRTGYSYNEQFFGPGTRLTVL.

The CDR3 is CASSFTGPTEAFF. In DNA form, the CDR3 reads TGCGCCAGCAGCTTCACAGGGCCCACTGAAGCTTTCTTT. The chain has TRBV5-1 and TRBJ1-1; weak D call: TRBD1 (6 bases). In germline, CDR1 is SGHRS, CDR2 YFSETQ. Trimming shortened V by 2 bases and J by 4 bases, and 9 bases separated the two germline ends. CDR3 length equals 13 residues.

The DNA of the CDR3 is TGTGCCAGCAGCTTGGACAGATACAATGAGCAGTTCTTC. Its protein is CASSLDRYNEQFF. The J gene is TRBJ2-1, the V gene TRBV7-9; tentative D call: TRBD1 (6 bases). The CDR3 has 13 amino acids. The germline V and J ends were trimmed by 3 bases and 4 bases, with 7 bases remaining between them. In germline, CDR1 is SEHNR, CDR2 FQNEAQ (reference sequence).

The chain carries TRBV28 and TRBJ1-1, with D unclear. Germline CDR1 reads MDHEN; CDR2 reads SYDVKM. V lost 3 bases and J 0 bases, leaving 8 bases between the germline ends. This CDR3 has 14 amino acids. The CDR3 DNA reads as TGTGCCAGCAGTTTTATGCGGCTGAACACTGAAGCTTTCTTT. The encoded protein is CASSFMRLNTEAFF.

This clone showed up just a few times. The chain uses TRBV27 and TRBJ2-5; a weak D match, TRBD2 (5 bases). Germline CDR1 MNHEY, CDR2 SMNVEV (reference sequence). Deletions cut 4 bases from V and 3 bases from J, with 9 bases between. This CDR3 contains 13 residues. The CDR3 here is CASSSGLEETQYF. In DNA form, the CDR3 reads TGTGCCAGCAGTTCCGGACTGGAAGAGACCCAGTACTTC.

The chain links TRBV11-3 to TRBJ2-7; 13 bases are a match to TRBD2. The CDR3 contains 19 residues. Per germline, CDR1 SGHNT and CDR2 YENEEA. The ends lost 5 bases at V and 1 base at J; junction bases unmatched: 14. The CDR3 reads CASSMTSGRKPYRSYEQYF. DNA for the CDR3: TGTGCCAGCAGCATGACTAGCGGGAGGAAGCCTTATAGATCCTACGAGCAGTACTTC. Filled out from reference TRBV11-3 and TRBJ2-7, the complete variable domain reads EAGVVQSPRYKIIEKKQPVAFWCNPISGHNTLYWYLQNLGQGPELLIRYENEEAVDDSQLPKDRFSAERLKGVDSTLKIQPAELGDSAVYLCASSMTSGRKPYRSYEQYFGPGTRLTVT.

This clone showed up just a few times. The J gene is TRBJ1-1, the V gene TRBV7-3, with D perhaps TRBD1 (6 bases). The germline V gene has CDR1 SGHTA and CDR2 FQGTGA. V was pared by 3 bases and J by 4 bases, with 9 bases between. This CDR3 has 13 amino acids. CDR3 in DNA: TGTGCCAGCAGCTTCGGACAGTCCACTGAAGCTTTCTTT. Protein: CASSFGQSTEAFF.

The genes are TRBV7-8 and TRBJ2-5, with TRBD2 matching over 13 bases. The J call is in doubt because the DNA end fits TRBJ2-7 better. The germline V gene encodes CDR1 SGHVS and CDR2 FQNEAQ. The CDR3 totals 15 residues. CDR3 sequence reads: CASSLGTSGIPEQYF. The CDR3 DNA reads TGTGCCAGCAGCTTGGGGACTAGCGGGATCCCCGAGCAGTACTTC.

The V gene is TRBV5-1, the J gene TRBJ1-4; no clear D gene. Trimming took 0 bases from V and 7 from J, leaving 10 bases between them. Germline loops: CDR1 SGHRS, CDR2 YFSETQ. This CDR3 has 14 amino acids. Here the CDR3 reads CASSLEWGFEKLFF. The CDR3 DNA is TGCGCCAGCAGCTTGGAATGGGGTTTTGAAAAACTGTTTTTT. The variable domain in full, with the rest retrieved from reference TRBV5-1 and TRBJ1-4, is KAGVTQTPRYLIKTRGQQVTLSCSPISGHRSVSWYQQTPGQGLQFLFEYFSETQRNKGNFPGRFSGRQFSNSRSEMNVSTLELGDSALYLCASSLEWGFEKLFFGSGTQLSVL.

The chain recombines TRBV7-9 with TRBJ2-3; 7 nucleotides match TRBD1. The CDR3 totals 17 residues. Germline assignment: CDR1 SEHNR and CDR2 FQNEAQ (reference sequence). Trimming removed 4 bases from V and 0 bases from J; junction bases left unmatched: 10. The CDR3 DNA follows: TGTGCCAGCAGCTCCGCCTGGACAGGTCTGAGCACAGATACGCAGTATTTT. Protein product: CASSSAWTGLSTDTQYF.

On this clone: At one end the junction does not follow the germline gene, possibly because of a read error. This chain links TRBV7-7 with TRBJ2-3; D unclear. Germline V gene data show CDR1 as SSHAT and CDR2 as FNYEAQ (reference sequence). The CDR3 runs to 13 residues. The CDR3 DNA follows: TGTGCTAGCAGCTTAGACAACACAGATACGCAGTATTTT. Protein product: CASSLDNTDTQYF. Drawing the rest from reference TRBV7-7 and TRBJ2-3, the complete variable domain is GAGVSQSPRYKVTKRGQDVTLRCDPISSHATLYWYQQALGQGPEFLTYFNYEAQPDKSGLPSDRFSAERPEGSISTLTIQRTEQRDSAMYRCASSLDNTDTQYFGPGTRLTVL.

This clone was counted only a few times. The J gene is TRBJ2-1, the V gene TRBV29-1; 12 bases align to TRBD2. V shed 8 bases and J 0 bases; nucleotides not matched to a gene: 2. Germline values: CDR1 SQVTM, CDR2 ANQGSEA. The CDR3 sequence is 14 residues long. The CDR3 spells CSMGLAGSYNEQFF. Written as DNA, the CDR3 is TGCAGCATGGGACTAGCGGGCTCCTACAATGAGCAGTTCTTC.

This sequence joins TRBV6-6 and TRBJ2-7; weak D call: TRBD2 (5 bases). Germline CDR1 reads MNHNY; CDR2 reads SVGAGI (reference sequence). The V gene lost 6 bases and the J gene lost 5 bases, with 11 bases spanning the gap. The CDR3 spans 12 residues. The CDR3 reads CASRRLTDEQYF. Written as DNA, the CDR3 is TGTGCCAGCAGACGACTAACTGACGAGCAGTACTTC.

V is TRBV6-5 and J is TRBJ2-7, with 10 nucleotides matching TRBD2. The junction had 4 bases not matched to a gene; V was cut back by 5 bases and J by 6 bases. In germline, CDR1 is MNHEY, CDR2 SVGAGI. CDR3 length equals 13 residues. Here the CDR3 DNA reads TGTGCCAGCAGTACTAGCGGGGACGCCGAGCAGTACTTC. This encodes CASSTSGDAEQYF.

V usage is TRBV11-3 and J usage is TRBJ2-1; a weak D match, TRBD1 (5 bases). The CDR3 spans 14 residues. In germline, CDR1 is SGHNT, CDR2 YENEEA. Trimming stripped 1 base from V and 6 bases from J, with 10 bases between. The CDR3 DNA is TGTGCCAGCAGCTTAGCCTATCAGGGCAATGAGCAGTTCTTC. Translation gives CASSLAYQGNEQFF.

This chain uses TRBV6-5 with TRBJ1-1; no firm D call. The CDR3 spans 12 residues. V was clipped by 4 bases and J by 3 bases, with 6 bases between them. The germline CDR1 and CDR2 sequences are MNHEY and SVGAGI. CDR3 loop: CASSSRYTEAFF. For the CDR3, the DNA is TGTGCCAGCAGTTCCCGATACACTGAAGCTTTCTTT.

The chain has TRBV11-1 and TRBJ2-7; 11 positions agree with TRBD2. J gave up 3 bases and V 1 base, and 2 bases lay outside the gene matches. Germline CDR1 and CDR2: SGHAT and FQDESV (reference sequence). This CDR3 is built from 15 residues. The CDR3 DNA sequence: TGTGCCAGCAGCTTAGAGGGGACTAGCGGCTACGAGCAGTACTTC. Translating gives CASSLEGTSGYEQYF. Filled out from reference TRBV11-1 and TRBJ2-7, the complete variable domain reads EAEVAQSPRYKITEKSQAVAFWCDPISGHATLYWYRQILGQGPELLVQFQDESVVDDSQLPKDRFSAERLKGVDSTLKIQPAELGDSAMYLCASSLEGTSGYEQYFGPGTRLTVT.

The chain couples TRBV10-3 to TRBJ1-2; 8 nucleotides agree with TRBD1. V shed 4 bases, J shed 2 bases, and the junction held 0 bases outside the gene matches. The CDR3 runs to 13 residues. Germline V gene lookup returns CDR1 ENHRY and CDR2 SYGVKD. The CDR3 here is CAISGDRNYGYTF. The DNA for the CDR3 is TGTGCCATCAGTGGGGACAGGAACTATGGCTACACCTTC.

The V call is TRBV5-1, the J call TRBJ2-7, with D maybe TRBD2 (6 bases). CDR1 is SGHRS, CDR2 YFSETQ, per germline. The germline V and J ends were trimmed by 0 bases and 1 base, with 8 bases remaining between them. CDR3 size: 14 residues. DNA for the CDR3: TGCGCCAGCAGCTTGGTGGGGGGTTCCTACGAGCAGTACTTC. Translating it yields CASSLVGGSYEQYF.

This chain links TRBV6-5 with TRBJ2-5, with 7 bases lining up with TRBD2. This CDR3 has 15 residues. After removal of 6 bases from V and 4 bases from J, the junction contained 11 bases not matched to a gene. Germline CDR1 and CDR2: MNHEY and SVGAGI. CDR3 DNA: TGTGCCAGCAGCCTCTTAGGAGGCGGGGGAGAGACCCAGTACTTC. Encoded protein: CASSLLGGGGETQYF.

CDR3 sequence: CASSLGLSSYEQYF. CDR3 nucleotide sequence: TGCGCCAGCAGCTTGGGGTTGAGCTCCTACGAGCAGTACTTC. The genes are TRBV5-1 and TRBJ2-5, with D uncertain. The end of the DNA aligns better with TRBJ2-7, so the J call may be wrong. The CDR3 has 14 amino acids. Germline V CDR1 and CDR2: SGHRS, YFSETQ.

This chain joins TRBV19 and TRBJ2-1; D might be TRBD1 (5 bases). V lost 6 bases to trimming and J lost 8 bases, with 17 bases between them. CDR3 length: 14 residues. Per germline, CDR1 LNHDA and CDR2 SQIVND (reference sequence). The CDR3 nucleotides are TGTGCCAGTAGCCGGTGGGGCCCTTTTGATGAGCAGTTCTTC. Translating gives CASSRWGPFDEQFF. The whole variable domain, remainder taken from reference TRBV19 and TRBJ2-1, is DGGITQSPKYLFRKEGQNVTLSCEQNLNHDAMYWYRQDPGQGLRLIYYSQIVNDFQKGDIAEGYSVSREKKESFPLTVTSAQKNPTAFYLCASSRWGPFDEQFFGPGTRLTVL.